This TCR beta chain was retrieved from a study of T cell responses to AZD1222 COVID-19 vaccine. Study results and caveats: At 160-218 and 743-854, vaccine-associated CD4 TCRs were dominant, and they spanned spike. Spike-specific TCR breadth and depth were elevated following two AZD1222 doses. The sample set comprised mostly white British donors with more females, and clonal diversity was possibly underestimated.

This table comes from immunoSEQ multiplex PCR, and its TCRdb copy is limited to in-frame clones, with some not included. The sample lists about 120,000 clones; 80% to 90% were seen once. Deletions cut 1 base from V and 5 bases from J, with 12 bases between. Germline assignment: CDR1 SEHNR and CDR2 FQNEAQ (reference sequence). CDR3 length equals 15 residues. Regarding this clone: Its antigen is not identified.

This receptor was taken from an adult in good health. The sample was peripheral blood, taken on day 0 of AZD1222 vaccination. V and J are TRBV7-9 and TRBJ1-5; weak D call: TRBD1 (5 bases). The CDR3 reads CASSLGIGAHQPQHF. The CDR3 DNA reads TGTGCCAGCAGCTTAGGGATCGGGGCCCATCAGCCCCAGCATTTT.